This entry lists 6 T cell receptor beta chains sequenced from one sample in a study of PD-1 blockade in classical Hodgkin lymphoma. Profiled with immunoSEQ multiplex PCR; TCRdb holds only in-frame clones, not every one. This sample has around 19,000 clones; roughly 73% occur once, and the top ten carry roughly a quarter. Brentuximab vedotin exposure varied among the patients, all of whom had relapsed after autologous stem cell transplantation. Sequencing was performed on peripheral blood mononuclear cells (PBMCs), taken before the second cycle of nivolumab. All receptors derive from a human donor with classical Hodgkin lymphoma.

The chain links TRBV7-8 to TRBJ2-7; D is perhaps TRBD2 (5 bases). Germline V gene sequence: CDR1 SGHVS, CDR2 FQNEAQ. V was trimmed by 4 bases and J by 0 bases, leaving 10 bases between them. The CDR3 contains 14 residues. The CDR3 region is CASSSTSLSYEQYF. The CDR3 coding sequence is TGTGCCAGCAGCTCAACTAGTCTCTCCTACGAGCAGTACTTC.

The genes are TRBV27 and TRBJ2-4, with D possibly matching TRBD1 (5 bases). The V gene lost 11 bases and the J gene lost 4 bases, with 12 bases spanning the gap. This CDR3 region has 12 residues. In germline, CDR1 is MNHEY, CDR2 SMNVEV (reference sequence). DNA of the CDR3: TGTGCCGCCGGGCCAGGGAAAAACATTCAGTACTTC. Translated, it gives CAAGPGKNIQYF.

This clone occurred a few times. This chain connects TRBV28 to TRBJ2-1; possible D gene TRBD2, 6 bases. Germline V gives CDR1 MDHEN, CDR2 SYDVKM. The V end lost 7 bases, the J end lost 9 bases, and 16 bases lay between the germline ends. There are 13 residues in the CDR3. The CDR3 is CASIPGAGLEQFF. CDR3 DNA sequence: TGTGCCAGCATCCCTGGGGCGGGGCTTGAGCAGTTCTTC.

About this clone itself: A read error may produce the germline difference seen at one junction end. The CDR3 here is CAGSLQGAADTQYF. The CDR3 nucleotides are TGTGCCGGCAGCTTACAGGGGGCGGCAGATACGCAGTATTTT. The rearrangement joins TRBV7-9 to TRBJ2-3, with TRBD1 matching over 9 bases. The germline V gene encodes CDR1 SEHNR and CDR2 FQNEAQ (reference sequence). The CDR3 extends over 14 amino acids.

This chain's CDR3 is CASSDTGGITGELFF. The CDR3 nucleotides are TGTGCCAGCAGTGATACAGGGGGCATCACCGGGGAGCTGTTTTTT. The gene calls are TRBV28 and TRBJ2-2, with 9 bases aligning to TRBD1. Per the germline V gene, CDR1 is MDHEN and CDR2 is SYDVKM. Trimming took 5 bases from V and 4 from J; bases not matched to a gene: 5. The CDR3 contains 15 residues.

The gene calls are TRBV18 and TRBJ2-1; 7 nucleotides align to TRBD2. Per the germline V gene, CDR1 is KGHSH and CDR2 is LQKENI. With 1 base clipped from V and 6 bases from J, the junction kept 6 bases outside the gene matches. The CDR3 has 15 amino acids. This CDR3 reads CASSPLGASGNEQFF. CDR3 bases: TGTGCCAGCTCACCACTAGGGGCTAGCGGCAATGAGCAGTTCTTC.